Below, 14 T cell receptor beta chains from the same sample are listed, as sequenced in a study of T cells in Graves' hyperthyroidism and ophthalmopathy (dated by TCRdb to the late 2010s). Library construction relied on multiplex PCR. Sequencing was performed on an Illumina HiSeq 2000. The TCR beta CDR3 regions were amplified from the RNA transcripts. The first round of RT-PCR for the TCR CDR3 was performed with the HTBI primer set and the Qiagen OneStep RT-PCR kit. The raw public reads went through TCRdb reprocessing: fastp at Q25, MiXCR clone calling, in-frame beta chains kept. Rows with one shared CDR3 protein collapse into an entry with the most common genes and DNA. The table for this sample lists a few hundred thousand distinct CDR3 sequences; more than 12% of them were counted only once. Clones ranked in the top ten supply roughly 13% of the sample. What was sequenced was blood. These receptors originate from a woman aged 40 to 50 with Graves' hyperthyroidism that later progressed to Graves' ophthalmopathy.

This clonotype has a count of ten or more. The V and J genes are TRBV5-1 and TRBJ2-7, with TRBD2 matching 11 bases. The length of the CDR3 is 16 residues. Germline V gene data show CDR1 as SGHRS and CDR2 as YFSETQ. V lost 4 bases, J lost 2 bases, and 8 bases stayed unmatched. The CDR3 DNA is TGCGCCAGCAGCCTCTCGGGACTAGCGGCCCCCTACGAGCAGTACTTC. Encoded protein: CASSLSGLAAPYEQYF.

CDR3 nucleotide sequence: TGTGCCGCCGACGGCCTGACCTATGGCTACACCTTC. It is translated as CAADGLTYGYTF. The J gene is TRBJ1-2, the V gene TRBV30; D is unclear. Trimming removed 8 bases at V and 4 bases at J, with 14 bases between. This CDR3 is 12 amino acids long. Germline-derived CDR1 and CDR2 are GTSNPN and SVGIG (reference sequence).

Remarks on this clonotype: This clone may be a read error of a much larger clone one base away. The chain is built from TRBV6-1 and TRBJ2-1, with no clear D. CDR1 is MNHNS, CDR2 SASEGT, per germline. The CDR3 consists of 12 residues. The V gene lost 7 bases and the J gene lost 7 bases, with 11 bases spanning the gap. In nucleotides, the CDR3 is TGTGCCAGCACCGGTCCGAGGAATGAGCAGTTCTTC. It encodes CASTGPRNEQFF.

This clonotype was counted ten times or more. The rearrangement uses TRBV4-1 and TRBJ2-7; TRBD2 matches 7 bases. Germline CDR1 is MGHRA and CDR2 is YSYEKL. Trimming took 1 base from V and 3 from J; bases not matched to a gene: 6. The CDR3 covers 15 residues. In nucleotides, the CDR3 is TGCGCCAGCAGCCAAGGAGGGAGGGGAGGCTACGAGCAGTACTTC. Its protein product is CASSQGGRGGYEQYF.

This clonotype has a count of ten or more. The gene calls are TRBV6-1 and TRBJ1-2; D is unresolved. Germline V gives CDR1 MNHNS, CDR2 SASEGT. V was clipped by 1 base and J by 8 bases, with 14 bases between them. The CDR3 spans 14 residues. Here the CDR3 DNA reads TGTGCCAGCAGTGAAGTCAAAGGTTCCAGGGGCTACACCTTC. Amino acid sequence: CASSEVKGSRGYTF.

This clonotype appeared many times. J is TRBJ1-1 and V is TRBV30; no definite D call. The V gene lost 2 bases and the J gene lost 10 bases, with 17 bases spanning the gap. The CDR3 contains 13 residues. Germline CDR1 GTSNPN, CDR2 SVGIG (reference sequence). CDR3 DNA sequence: TGTGCCTGGAGTTTGGCCTCGGATTCGTCAGCTTTCTTT. This gives the protein CAWSLASDSSAFF.

Many counts were recorded for this clonotype. V and J are TRBV7-9 and TRBJ2-7, with D possibly being TRBD1 (6 bases). Germline V gene data show CDR1 as SEHNR and CDR2 as FQNEAQ (reference sequence). This CDR3 contains 15 residues. V lost 5 bases and J 0 bases, leaving 14 bases between the germline ends. CDR3 in amino acids: CASSLGAYTSYEQYF. The CDR3 region has the DNA TGTGCCAGCAGCCTGGGGGCGTACACCTCCTACGAGCAGTACTTC.

This clonotype showed up many times. J is TRBJ2-1 and V is TRBV14; possible D gene TRBD2, 6 bases. The V gene lost 1 base and the J gene lost 4 bases, with 20 bases spanning the gap. Germline CDR1 reads SGHDN; CDR2 reads FVKESK. The CDR3 extends over 18 amino acids. CDR3 sequence: CASSQVSRESLFYNEQFF. The CDR3 region has the DNA TGTGCCAGCAGCCAAGTTTCACGGGAGTCGCTGTTTTACAATGAGCAGTTCTTC.

This clonotype was counted many times. This sequence joins TRBV12-3 or TRBV12-4 and TRBJ2-2; maybe TRBD1 (6 bases). V was trimmed by 3 bases and J by 4 bases, leaving 15 bases between them. The CDR3 is 16 residues long. For the CDR3, the DNA is TGTGCCAGCAGTTTCGGTTTCAGGGGCGGCACCGGGGAGCTGTTTTTT. Translation gives CASSFGFRGGTGELFF.

This clonotype was observed many times. The chain joins TRBV20-1 to TRBJ2-3; D is possibly TRBD1 or TRBD2 (5 bases each). There are 15 residues in the CDR3. Looked up from germline, CDR1 is DFQATT and CDR2 is SNEGSKA (reference sequence). The V and J ends lost 5 bases and 2 bases respectively, with 17 bases between them. This CDR3 reads CSALIRDLLTDTQYF. The CDR3 DNA reads as TGCAGTGCTTTAATCCGGGACCTCCTCACAGATACGCAGTATTTT.

Ten or more counts support this clonotype. The J gene is TRBJ2-1, the V gene TRBV28; D remains ambiguous. V was cut by 3 bases and J by 9 bases, with 6 bases left in between. Looked up from germline, CDR1 is MDHEN and CDR2 is SYDVKM. CDR3 size: 11 residues. CDR3 protein: CASSLRLEQFF. CDR3 coding DNA: TGTGCCAGCAGTTTGAGACTTGAGCAGTTCTTC.

The chain joins TRBV19 to TRBJ1-4; 7 bases line up with TRBD1. Germline values: CDR1 LNHDA, CDR2 SQIVND (reference sequence). The CDR3 sequence is 14 residues long. V dropped 5 bases and J dropped 3; count of bases not matched to a gene: 3. The CDR3 DNA sequence: TGTGCCAGTAGTTCCGGGACAGCTAATGAAAAACTGTTTTTT. The encoded protein is CASSSGTANEKLFF.

This clonotype was counted ten times or more. The rearrangement links TRBV28 to TRBJ1-2; maybe TRBD1 (6 bases). V was trimmed by 7 bases and J by 8 bases, leaving 23 bases between them. The germline gives CDR1 MDHEN, CDR2 SYDVKM. The CDR3 has 15 amino acids. CDR3 protein: CASTARWGGTGGYTF. The CDR3 DNA sequence: TGTGCCAGCACTGCCCGTTGGGGGGGCACGGGAGGCTACACCTTC.

A remark on this clonotype: A read error may be the cause here, since a much bigger clone is one base away. This rearrangement joins TRBV30 to TRBJ1-5; possibly TRBD1 for D (6 bases). The germline CDR1 and CDR2 sequences are GTSNPN and SVGIG (reference sequence). Trimming removed 2 bases from V and 6 bases from J, with 11 bases in between. This CDR3 region has 13 residues. The CDR3 sequence is CAWSLQGSQPQHF. The CDR3 nucleotides are TGTGCCTGGAGTCTCCAGGGGAGTCAGCCCCAGCATTTT. The full variable domain, in which reference TRBV30 and TRBJ1-5 provide the parts outside the CDR3, is SQTIHQWPATLVQPVGSPLSLECTVEGTSNPNLYWYRQAAGRGLQLLFYSVGIGQISSEVPQNLSASRPQDRQFILSSKKLLLSDSGFYLCAWSLQGSQPQHFGDGTRLSIL.